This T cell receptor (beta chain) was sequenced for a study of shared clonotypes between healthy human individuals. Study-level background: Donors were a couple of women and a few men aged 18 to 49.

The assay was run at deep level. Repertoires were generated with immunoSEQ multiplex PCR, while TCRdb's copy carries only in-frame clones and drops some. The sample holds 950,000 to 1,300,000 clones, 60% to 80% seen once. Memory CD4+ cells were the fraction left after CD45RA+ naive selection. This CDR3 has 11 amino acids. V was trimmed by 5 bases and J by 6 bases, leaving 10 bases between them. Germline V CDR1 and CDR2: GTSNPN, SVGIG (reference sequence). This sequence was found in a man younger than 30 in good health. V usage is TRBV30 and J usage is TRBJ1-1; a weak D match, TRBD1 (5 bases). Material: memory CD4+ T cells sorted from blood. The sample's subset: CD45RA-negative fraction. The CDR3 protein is CAWSAGAEAFF. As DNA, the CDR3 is TGTGCCTGGTCGGCGGGGGCTGAAGCTTTCTTT.